This TCR beta chain is drawn from a study of T cell repertoires in cytomegalovirus infection. Study-wide context: Public TCR beta signatures indicated both CMV infection and matching HLA type. Whole-study results and caveats: HLA-C-restricted TCR beta clonotypes specific for CMV led the ex vivo response.

Regarding this clonotype: The antigen remains undetermined.

In germline, CDR1 is MGHRA, CDR2 YSYEKL. This CDR3 spans 18 amino acids. V gave up 3 bases and J gave up 0 bases; unmatched junction bases: 7. TCRdb reprocessed the reads with MiXCR, giving one entry per CDR3 protein. The sample consists of 150,000 to 200,000 distinct CDR3 sequences, under 20% of them appearing once. This TCR was recovered from a human donor in good health (CMV status not recorded). Some clones in this sample may be carry-over from other donors' samples. Sequencing input: CD8+ T cells from PBMCs. This chain connects TRBV4-1 to TRBJ2-2; 10 bases fit TRBD2. CDR3 amino acids: CASSHVPSGGPNTGELFF. The DNA for the CDR3 is TGCGCCAGCAGCCATGTTCCTAGCGGGGGCCCGAACACCGGGGAGCTGTTTTTT.